This TCR beta chain was sequenced in a study of T cell repertoires in cytomegalovirus infection. Study observations and caveats: The response measured ex vivo was dominated by TCR beta clonotypes (HLA-C-restricted and CMV-specific).

The V and J ends lost 6 bases and 7 bases, in that order; junction bases with no gene match: 5. Germline V gene data show CDR1 as MDHEN and CDR2 as SYDVKM. The CDR3 extends over 13 amino acids. Only one count was recorded for this clonotype. Its antigen remains unidentified. Each CDR3 protein gets one entry after TCRdb re-called the reads with MiXCR. Seen here are around 170,000 distinct CDR3 sequences, over 15% observed once, and the top ten hold 15% to 20%. The chain couples TRBV28 to TRBJ2-7; TRBD2 matches 11 bases. The source of this sequence is a human donor in good health (CMV status not recorded). Some clones in this sample may be carry-over from other donors' samples. Sample: CD8+ T cells from PBMCs. For the CDR3, the DNA is TGTGCCAGCAGAATAGCGGGAGGGGATGAGCAGTACTTC. Translation gives CASRIAGGDEQYF.